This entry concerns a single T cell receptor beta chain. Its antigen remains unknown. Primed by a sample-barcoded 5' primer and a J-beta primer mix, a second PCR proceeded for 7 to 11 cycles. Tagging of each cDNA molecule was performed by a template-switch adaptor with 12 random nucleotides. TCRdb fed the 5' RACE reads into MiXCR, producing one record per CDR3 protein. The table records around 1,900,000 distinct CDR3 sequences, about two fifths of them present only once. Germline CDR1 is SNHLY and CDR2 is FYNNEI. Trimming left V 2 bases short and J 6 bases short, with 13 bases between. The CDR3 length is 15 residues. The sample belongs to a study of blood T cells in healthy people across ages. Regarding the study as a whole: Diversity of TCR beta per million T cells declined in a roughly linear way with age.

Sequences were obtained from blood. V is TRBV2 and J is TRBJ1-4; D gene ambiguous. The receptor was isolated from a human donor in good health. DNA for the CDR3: TGTGCCAGCAGTGAATCACCGCACTCGGATGAAAAACTGTTTTTT. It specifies CASSESPHSDEKLFF.